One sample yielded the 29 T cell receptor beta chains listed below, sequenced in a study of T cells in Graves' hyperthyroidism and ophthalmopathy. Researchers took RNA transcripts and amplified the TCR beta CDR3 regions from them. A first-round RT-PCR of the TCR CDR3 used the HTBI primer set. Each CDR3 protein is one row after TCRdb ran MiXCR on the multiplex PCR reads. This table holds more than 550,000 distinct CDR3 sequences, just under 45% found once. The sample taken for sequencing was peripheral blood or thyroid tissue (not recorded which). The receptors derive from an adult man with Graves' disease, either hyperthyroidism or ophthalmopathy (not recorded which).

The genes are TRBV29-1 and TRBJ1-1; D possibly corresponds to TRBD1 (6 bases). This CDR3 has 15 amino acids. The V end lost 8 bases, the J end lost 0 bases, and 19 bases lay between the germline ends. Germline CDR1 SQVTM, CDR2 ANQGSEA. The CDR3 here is CSSEMAGAVNTEAFF. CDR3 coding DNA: TGCAGCAGTGAGATGGCGGGGGCGGTGAACACTGAAGCTTTCTTT. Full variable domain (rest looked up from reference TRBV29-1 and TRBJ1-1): SAVISQKPSRDICQRGTSLTIQCQVDSQVTMMFWYRQQPGQSLTLIATANQGSEATYESGFVIDKFPISRPNLTFSTLTVSNMSPEDSSIYLCSSEMAGAVNTEAFFGQGTRLTVV.

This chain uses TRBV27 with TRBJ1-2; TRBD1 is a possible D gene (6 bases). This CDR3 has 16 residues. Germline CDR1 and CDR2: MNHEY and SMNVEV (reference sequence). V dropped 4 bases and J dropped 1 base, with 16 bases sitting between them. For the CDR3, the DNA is TGTGCCAGCAGTTCACAACGCGGACAGATTAACTATGGCTACACCTTC. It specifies CASSSQRGQINYGYTF.

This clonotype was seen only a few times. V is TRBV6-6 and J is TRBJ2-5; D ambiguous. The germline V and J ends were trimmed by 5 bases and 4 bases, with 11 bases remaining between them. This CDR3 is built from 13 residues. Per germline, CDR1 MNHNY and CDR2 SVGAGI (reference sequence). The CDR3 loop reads CASSPLPLETQYF. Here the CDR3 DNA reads TGTGCCAGCAGTCCTCTTCCCCTAGAGACCCAGTACTTC.

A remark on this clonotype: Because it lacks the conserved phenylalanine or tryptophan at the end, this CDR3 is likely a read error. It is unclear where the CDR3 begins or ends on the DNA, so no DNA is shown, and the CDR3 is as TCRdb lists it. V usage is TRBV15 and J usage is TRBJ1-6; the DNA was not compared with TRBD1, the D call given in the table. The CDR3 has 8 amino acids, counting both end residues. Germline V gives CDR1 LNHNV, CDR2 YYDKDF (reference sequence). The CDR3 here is CATSTAPD.

The CDR3 bases are TGTGCCAGCAGGGGACCGGGTCTGAACACCGGGGAGCTGTTTTTT. Translation: CASRGPGLNTGELFF. The chain has TRBV12-3 or TRBV12-4 and TRBJ2-2; either TRBD1 or TRBD2 may supply D (5 bases each). V lost 6 bases and J 1 base, leaving 12 bases between the germline ends. The CDR3 length is 15 residues.

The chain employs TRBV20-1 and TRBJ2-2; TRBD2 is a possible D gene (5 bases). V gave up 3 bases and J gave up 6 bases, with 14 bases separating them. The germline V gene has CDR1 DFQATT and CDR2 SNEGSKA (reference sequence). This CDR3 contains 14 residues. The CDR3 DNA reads TGCAGTGCTAGGATGGTAGGCGGGCCCGGGGAGCTGTTTTTT. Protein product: CSARMVGGPGELFF.

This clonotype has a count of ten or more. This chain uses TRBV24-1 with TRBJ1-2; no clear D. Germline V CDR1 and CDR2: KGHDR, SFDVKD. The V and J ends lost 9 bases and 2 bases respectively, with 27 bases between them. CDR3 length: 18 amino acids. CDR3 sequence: CATSSQRGRIRPNYGYTF. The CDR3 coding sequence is TGTGCCACCTCATCCCAACGGGGTCGAATCCGTCCCAACTATGGCTACACCTTC.

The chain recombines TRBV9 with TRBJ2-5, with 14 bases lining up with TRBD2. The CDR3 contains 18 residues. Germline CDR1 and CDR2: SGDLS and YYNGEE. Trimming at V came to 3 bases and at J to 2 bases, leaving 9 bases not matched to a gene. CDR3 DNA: TGTGCCAGCAGCGCCCGACTAGCGGGGGGGCCTTCTCAAGAGACCCAGTACTTC. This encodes CASSARLAGGPSQETQYF.

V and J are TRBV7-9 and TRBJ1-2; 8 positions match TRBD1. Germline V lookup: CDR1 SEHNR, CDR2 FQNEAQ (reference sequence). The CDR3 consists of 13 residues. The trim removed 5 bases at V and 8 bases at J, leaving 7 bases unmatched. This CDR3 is CASSIGQGRGYTF. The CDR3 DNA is TGTGCCAGCAGCATAGGACAGGGAAGGGGCTACACCTTC. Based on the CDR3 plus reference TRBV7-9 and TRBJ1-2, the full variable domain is DTGVSQNPRHKITKRGQNVTFRCDPISEHNRLYWYRQTLGQGPEFLTYFQNEAQLEKSRLLSDRFSAERPKGSFSTLEIQRTEQGDSAMYLCASSIGQGRGYTFGSGTRLTVV.

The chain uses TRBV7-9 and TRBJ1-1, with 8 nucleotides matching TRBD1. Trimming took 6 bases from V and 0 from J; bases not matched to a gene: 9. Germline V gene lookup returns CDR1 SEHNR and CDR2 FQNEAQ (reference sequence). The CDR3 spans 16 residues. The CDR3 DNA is TGTGCCAGCAGTTCCAGGGGGCTGCAGATGAACACTGAAGCTTTCTTT. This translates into CASSSRGLQMNTEAFF.

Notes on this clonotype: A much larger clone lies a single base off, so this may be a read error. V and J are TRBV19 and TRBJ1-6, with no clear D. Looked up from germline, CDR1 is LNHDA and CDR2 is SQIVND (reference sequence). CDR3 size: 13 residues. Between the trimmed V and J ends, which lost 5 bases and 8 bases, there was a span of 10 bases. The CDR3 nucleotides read TGTGCCAGTAGTTACGGGAATCATTCACCCCTCCACTTT. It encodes CASSYGNHSPLHF.

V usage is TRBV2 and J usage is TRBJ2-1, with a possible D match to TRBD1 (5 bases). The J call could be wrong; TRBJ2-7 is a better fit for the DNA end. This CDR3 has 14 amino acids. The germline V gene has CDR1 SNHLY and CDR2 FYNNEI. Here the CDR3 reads CASSQIDSYNEQYF. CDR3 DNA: TGTGCCAGCAGTCAAATTGACAGTTACAATGAGCAGTACTTC.

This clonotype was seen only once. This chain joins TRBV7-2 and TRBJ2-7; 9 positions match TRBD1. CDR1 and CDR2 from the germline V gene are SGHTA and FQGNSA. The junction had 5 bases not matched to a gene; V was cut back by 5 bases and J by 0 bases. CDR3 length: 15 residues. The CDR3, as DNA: TGTGCCAGCAGCGGAGAGACAGGGGGCTCCTACGAGCAGTACTTC. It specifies CASSGETGGSYEQYF.

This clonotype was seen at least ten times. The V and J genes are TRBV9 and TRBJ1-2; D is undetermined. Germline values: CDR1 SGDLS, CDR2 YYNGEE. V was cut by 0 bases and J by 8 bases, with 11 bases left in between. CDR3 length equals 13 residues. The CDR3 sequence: CASSVGGWYGYTF. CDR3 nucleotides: TGTGCCAGCAGCGTAGGAGGGTGGTACGGCTACACCTTC.

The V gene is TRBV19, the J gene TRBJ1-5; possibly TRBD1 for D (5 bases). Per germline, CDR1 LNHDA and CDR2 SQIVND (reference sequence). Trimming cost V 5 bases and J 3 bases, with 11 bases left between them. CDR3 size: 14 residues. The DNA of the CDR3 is TGTGCCAGTAGTTGGGGGGAGGCCAATCAGCCCCAGCATTTT. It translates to CASSWGEANQPQHF.

The CDR3 loop reads CASSLADGSTEAFF. CDR3 nucleotide sequence: TGCGCCAGCAGCTTGGCCGATGGGAGCACTGAAGCTTTCTTT. The chain uses TRBV5-1 and TRBJ1-1; D unclear. The V and J ends lost 0 bases and 4 bases respectively, with 10 bases between them. The germline CDR1 and CDR2 sequences are SGHRS and YFSETQ. The CDR3 runs 14 residues.

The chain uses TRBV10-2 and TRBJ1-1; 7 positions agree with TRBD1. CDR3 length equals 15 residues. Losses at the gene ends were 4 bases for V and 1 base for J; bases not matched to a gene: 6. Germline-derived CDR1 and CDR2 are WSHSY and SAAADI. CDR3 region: CASSGGQDRNTEAFF. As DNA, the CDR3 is TGCGCCAGCAGTGGAGGACAGGACCGGAACACTGAAGCTTTCTTT.

CDR3 loop: CASTRGLPLHF. In DNA, the CDR3 is TGTGCCAGCACCAGGGGGCTGCCCCTCCACTTT. The chain has TRBV28 and TRBJ1-6, with 8 bases fitting TRBD1. The CDR3 has 11 amino acids. Losses at the gene ends were 7 bases for V and 13 bases for J; bases not matched to a gene: 3. Germline V gives CDR1 MDHEN, CDR2 SYDVKM.

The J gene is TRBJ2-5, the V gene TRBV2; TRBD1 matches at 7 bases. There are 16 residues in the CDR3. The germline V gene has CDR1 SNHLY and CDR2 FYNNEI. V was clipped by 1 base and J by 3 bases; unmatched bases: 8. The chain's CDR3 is CASSEVGGQDEETQYF. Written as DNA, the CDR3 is TGTGCCAGCAGTGAAGTAGGTGGACAGGATGAAGAGACCCAGTACTTC.

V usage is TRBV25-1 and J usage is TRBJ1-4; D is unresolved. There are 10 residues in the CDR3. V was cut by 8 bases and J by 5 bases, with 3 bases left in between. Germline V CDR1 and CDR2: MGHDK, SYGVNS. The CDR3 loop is CASPNEKLFF. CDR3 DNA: TGTGCCAGCCCCAATGAAAAACTGTTTTTT.

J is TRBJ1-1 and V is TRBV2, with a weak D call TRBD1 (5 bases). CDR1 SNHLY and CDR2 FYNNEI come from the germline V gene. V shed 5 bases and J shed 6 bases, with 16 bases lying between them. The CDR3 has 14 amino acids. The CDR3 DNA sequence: TGTGCCAGCAGTCCCGGGGCCCGAGGGGCTGAAGCTTTCTTT. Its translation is CASSPGARGAEAFF.

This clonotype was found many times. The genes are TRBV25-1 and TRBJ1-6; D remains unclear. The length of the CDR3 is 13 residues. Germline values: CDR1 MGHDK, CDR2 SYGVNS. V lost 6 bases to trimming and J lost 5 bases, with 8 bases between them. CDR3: CASRGRDNSPLHF. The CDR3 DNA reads TGTGCCAGCAGAGGGCGGGATAATTCACCCCTCCACTTT.

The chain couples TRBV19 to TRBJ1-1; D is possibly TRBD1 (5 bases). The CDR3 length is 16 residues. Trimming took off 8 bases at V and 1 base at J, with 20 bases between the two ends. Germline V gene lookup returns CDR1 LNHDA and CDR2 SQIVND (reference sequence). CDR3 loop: CASRPGPGRTNTEAFF. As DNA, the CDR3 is TGTGCCAGTCGCCCCGGGCCGGGACGGACGAACACTGAAGCTTTCTTT.

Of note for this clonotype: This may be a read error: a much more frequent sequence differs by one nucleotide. CDR3 residues: CASETGFSGRQPQHF. CDR3 in DNA: TGTGCCAGTGAGACAGGGTTCTCAGGTCGTCAGCCCCAGCATTTT. The rearrangement links TRBV19 to TRBJ1-5, with 7 bases fitting TRBD1. With 8 bases clipped from V and 6 bases from J, the junction kept 13 bases outside the gene matches. The CDR3 covers 15 residues. CDR1 is LNHDA, CDR2 SQIVND, per germline (reference sequence).

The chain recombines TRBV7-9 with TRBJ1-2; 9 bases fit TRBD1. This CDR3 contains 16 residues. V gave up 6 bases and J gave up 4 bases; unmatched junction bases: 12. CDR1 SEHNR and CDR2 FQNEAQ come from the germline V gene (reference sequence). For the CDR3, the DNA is TGTGCCAGCAGTGGACCCCTACAGGGGGCGACCTATGGCTACACCTTC. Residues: CASSGPLQGATYGYTF.

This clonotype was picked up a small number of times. CDR3 DNA: TGTGCCAGCAGCTTAGCGCCGGGGCACTCCTACGAGCAGTACTTC. Residues: CASSLAPGHSYEQYF. This chain links TRBV7-2 with TRBJ2-7, with D perhaps matching TRBD1 or TRBD2 (5 bases each). Trimming took off 0 bases at V and 0 bases at J, with 9 bases between the two ends. Germline V gives CDR1 SGHTA, CDR2 FQGNSA. The CDR3 covers 15 residues.

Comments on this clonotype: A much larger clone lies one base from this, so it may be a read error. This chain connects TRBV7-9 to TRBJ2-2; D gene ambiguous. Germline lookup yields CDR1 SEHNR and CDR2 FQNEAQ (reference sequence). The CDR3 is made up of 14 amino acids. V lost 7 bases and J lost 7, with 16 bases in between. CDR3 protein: CASTQITEFGELFF. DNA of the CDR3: TGTGCCAGCACTCAAATCACGGAGTTCGGGGAGCTGTTTTTT.

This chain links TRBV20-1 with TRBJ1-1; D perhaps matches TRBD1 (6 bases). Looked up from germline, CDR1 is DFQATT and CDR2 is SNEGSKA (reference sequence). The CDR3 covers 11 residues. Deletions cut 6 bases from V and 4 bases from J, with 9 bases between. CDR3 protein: CSAGQPTEAFF. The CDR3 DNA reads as TGCAGTGCAGGACAGCCCACTGAAGCTTTCTTT.

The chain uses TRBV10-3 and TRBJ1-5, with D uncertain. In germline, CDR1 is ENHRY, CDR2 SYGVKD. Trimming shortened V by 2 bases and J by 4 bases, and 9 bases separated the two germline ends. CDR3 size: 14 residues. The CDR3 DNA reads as TGTGCCATCAGTGAGACAGCCGCTAATCAGCCCCAGCATTTT. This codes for CAISETAANQPQHF.